A single sample is the source of the 15 T cell receptor beta chains below, sequenced in a study of T-cell memory formation after mild COVID-19. TCRdb re-called the 5' RACE reads with MiXCR, one entry per CDR3 protein. The table records hundreds of thousands of distinct CDR3 sequences, about an eighth of them present only once. The sequenced sample was PBMCs or a T cell subset sorted from them (not recorded which). Receptor source: a man aged 18-30 years who had mild COVID-19 (a few samples of this study predate the infection). Cell type and time point are not known.

Points on this clonotype: One end of the junction does not line up with germline, which may come from a read error. The chain joins TRBV7-2 to TRBJ2-3, with D perhaps matching TRBD1 or TRBD2 (6 bases each). Germline V gene sequence: CDR1 SGHTA, CDR2 FQGNSA. This CDR3 has 15 amino acids. CDR3 sequence: CASSLGLWGADTKYF. CDR3 bases: TGTGCCAGCAGCTTAGGGCTCTGGGGGGCAGATACGAAGTATTTT.

This clonotype was seen only a few times. The V call is TRBV4-2, the J call TRBJ2-7, with D maybe TRBD2 (6 bases). The CDR3 consists of 22 residues. Looked up from germline, CDR1 is LGHNA and CDR2 is YNFKEQ. V was cut by 1 base and J by 5 bases, with 36 bases left in between. CDR3 amino acids: CASSQARGRHIGGLGFSDEQYF. CDR3 nucleotides: TGTGCCAGCAGCCAAGCTCGTGGGAGGCACATCGGCGGGCTGGGTTTTTCGGACGAGCAGTACTTC.

The table lists this clonotype with a few counts. CDR3 DNA sequence: TGTGCCAGCAGTGGACTAGCGGGATGGGTTGGAACGCAGTATTTT. Encoded protein: CASSGLAGWVGTQYF. The V and J genes are TRBV2 and TRBJ2-3; 11 bases align to TRBD2. In germline, CDR1 is SNHLY, CDR2 FYNNEI. The CDR3 has 15 residues. The V segment lost 4 bases and the J segment 9 bases; nucleotides outside the gene matches: 9.

This clonotype was counted many times. The chain is built from TRBV6-1 and TRBJ2-3; tentatively, D is TRBD1 (6 bases). In germline, CDR1 is MNHNS, CDR2 SASEGT. The CDR3 has 14 amino acids. Trimming took 3 bases from V and 0 from J, leaving 7 bases between them. The CDR3 DNA reads TGTGCCAGCAGTGAGGGACACAGCACAGATACGCAGTATTTT. It codes for CASSEGHSTDTQYF.

V and J are TRBV20-1 and TRBJ1-2, with 7 bases matching TRBD1. Germline CDR1 is DFQATT and CDR2 is SNEGSKA (reference sequence). With 1 base clipped from V and 3 bases from J, the junction kept 5 bases outside the gene matches. The CDR3 has 14 amino acids. In DNA, the CDR3 is TGCAGTGCTAGAGCCCACCAGGGGGACTATGGCTACACCTTC. It translates to CSARAHQGDYGYTF.

In its sample, this clonotype was seen many times. This chain uses TRBV6-5 with TRBJ2-5, with D perhaps matching TRBD2 (7 bases). CDR1 and CDR2 (germline): MNHEY, SVGAGI. Trimming left V 2 bases short and J 5 bases short, with 15 bases between. The CDR3 is made up of 15 amino acids. The CDR3 sequence is CASSYGGGRLETQYF. The CDR3, as DNA: TGTGCCAGCAGTTACGGGGGGGGCCGGTTGGAGACCCAGTACTTC.

The chain uses TRBV20-1 and TRBJ1-5; 9 positions match TRBD1. Per germline, CDR1 DFQATT and CDR2 SNEGSKA (reference sequence). The V gene end was trimmed by 1 base and the J gene end by 0 bases; junction bases not matched to a gene: 4. This CDR3 is 16 amino acids long. DNA for the CDR3: TGCAGTGCTAGAGTTCCGGGACAGGGTAGCAATCAGCCCCAGCATTTT. Translating gives CSARVPGQGSNQPQHF.

This clonotype was found a few times. The chain uses TRBV5-1 and TRBJ2-1; 8 bases map to TRBD2. After removal of 0 bases from V and 3 bases from J, the junction contained 2 bases not matched to a gene. From germline, CDR1 is SGHRS and CDR2 YFSETQ. The CDR3 is 15 amino acids. In nucleotides, the CDR3 is TGCGCCAGCAGCTTGGAACTAGCGGACTACAATGAGCAGTTCTTC. This sequence encodes CASSLELADYNEQFF.

The chain couples TRBV6-2 or TRBV6-3 to TRBJ2-2; 9 bases agree with TRBD1. CDR1 is MNHEY and CDR2 is SVGEGT in the germline V gene. The CDR3 is 13 amino acids. V was clipped by 10 bases and J by 5 bases; unmatched bases: 5. The CDR3 sequence is CATRQGGTGELFF. CDR3 bases: TGTGCCACCAGACAGGGGGGGACCGGGGAGCTGTTTTTT.

This clonotype was picked up a small number of times. The rearrangement joins TRBV7-3 to TRBJ1-5; TRBD1 matches 10 bases. CDR3 length equals 17 residues. After removal of 5 bases from V and 3 bases from J, the junction contained 10 bases not matched to a gene. Per the germline V gene, CDR1 is SGHTA and CDR2 is FQGTGA. Here the CDR3 DNA reads TGTGCCAGCAGCACCGGGACAGGGGTGATTGCCAATCAGCCCCAGCATTTT. It yields the protein CASSTGTGVIANQPQHF.

A few counts support this clonotype. The chain uses TRBV5-1 and TRBJ2-1; D could derive from TRBD1 or TRBD2 (5 bases each). Germline lookup yields CDR1 SGHRS and CDR2 YFSETQ. V shed 3 bases and J shed 7 bases, with 11 bases lying between them. This CDR3 region has 13 residues. The CDR3 spells CASSWGTGNEQFF. CDR3 coding DNA: TGCGCCAGCAGCTGGGGGACGGGGAATGAGCAGTTCTTC. The full variable domain, rest sourced from reference TRBV5-1 and TRBJ2-1, is KAGVTQTPRYLIKTRGQQVTLSCSPISGHRSVSWYQQTPGQGLQFLFEYFSETQRNKGNFPGRFSGRQFSNSRSEMNVSTLELGDSALYLCASSWGTGNEQFFGPGTRLTVL.

The CDR3 reads CASRQGAVDTQYF. For the CDR3, the DNA is TGTGCCAGCAGGCAGGGGGCGGTAGATACGCAGTATTTT. The chain combines TRBV25-1 with TRBJ2-3; TRBD1 matches at 8 bases. Germline CDR1 reads MGHDK; CDR2 reads SYGVNS. This CDR3 is built from 13 residues. Trimming removed 6 bases from V and 5 bases from J; junction bases left unmatched: 4.

There are a few counts of this clonotype. J is TRBJ2-1 and V is TRBV2, with D unresolved. This CDR3 region has 13 residues. Trimming shortened V by 8 bases and J by 6 bases, and 14 bases separated the two germline ends. CDR1 and CDR2 from the germline V gene are SNHLY and FYNNEI. DNA of the CDR3: TGTGCCAGCCGGCTCGAATTAGGCAATGAGCAGTTCTTC. Protein sequence: CASRLELGNEQFF.

This clonotype was observed a handful of times. The chain combines TRBV20-1 with TRBJ2-7; 7 bases line up with TRBD1. The trim removed 6 bases at V and 3 bases at J, leaving 8 bases unmatched. This CDR3 spans 13 amino acids. Germline loops: CDR1 DFQATT, CDR2 SNEGSKA (reference sequence). CDR3 protein: CSARTDRDYEQYV. DNA of the CDR3: TGCAGTGCGAGAACCGACAGGGACTACGAGCAGTACGTC.

This clonotype appeared many times. The V gene is TRBV5-1, the J gene TRBJ2-3, with D maybe TRBD1 (6 bases). The CDR3 has 14 residues. The germline V gene encodes CDR1 SGHRS and CDR2 YFSETQ. Trimming removed 2 bases from V and 0 bases from J, with 7 bases in between. CDR3 DNA: TGCGCCAGCAGCTTCGGGACAAGCACAGATACGCAGTATTTT. It translates to CASSFGTSTDTQYF.